The 10 T cell receptor beta chains in this list originate from one sample, sequenced in a study of T cell repertoires in MIS-A myocarditis. Using immunoSEQ multiplex PCR, the repertoire was profiled, and TCRdb retains in-frame clones only, with some absent. The sample records several thousand clones, about 81% being singletons. The sequenced sample was right inferior lung lobe tissue obtained at autopsy. These receptors were obtained from a man aged 18 to 35 with fulminant myocarditis from multisystem inflammatory syndrome in adults (MIS-A) after COVID-19.

The chain is built from TRBV11-3 and TRBJ2-2; D remains unclear. The CDR3 contains 13 residues. Germline CDR1 SGHNT, CDR2 YENEEA. The ends were cut back, 1 base at V and 5 bases at J, with 5 bases in the middle. This CDR3 reads CASSLVRTGELFF. CDR3 DNA: TGTGCCAGCAGCTTAGTGAGGACCGGGGAGCTGTTTTTT. The complete variable domain, with remaining parts taken from reference TRBV11-3 and TRBJ2-2, reads EAGVVQSPRYKIIEKKQPVAFWCNPISGHNTLYWYLQNLGQGPELLIRYENEEAVDDSQLPKDRFSAERLKGVDSTLKIQPAELGDSAVYLCASSLVRTGELFFGEGSRLTVL.

The CDR3 reads CASSQDGRGPNEKLFF. CDR3 bases: TGCGCCAGCAGCCAAGATGGTAGGGGGCCTAATGAAAAACTGTTTTTT. V gene TRBV4-1 combines with J gene TRBJ1-4; 7 positions match TRBD1. The CDR3 consists of 16 residues. Per germline, CDR1 MGHRA and CDR2 YSYEKL. The junction had 4 bases not matched to a gene; V was cut back by 0 bases and J by 3 bases.

V usage is TRBV10-3 and J usage is TRBJ1-1; a possible D gene is TRBD1 (5 bases). The germline CDR1 and CDR2 sequences are ENHRY and SYGVKD. Trimming took 4 bases from V and 3 from J, leaving 6 bases between them. The CDR3 is 12 amino acids. The CDR3 DNA follows: TGTGCCATCAGTGCGGGGGACACTGAAGCTTTCTTT. The encoded protein is CAISAGDTEAFF.

This chain uses TRBV29-1 with TRBJ2-7; 8 nucleotides agree with TRBD2. V lost 5 bases to trimming and J lost 3 bases; unmatched junction nucleotides: 6. The CDR3 runs to 13 residues. Germline V gene lookup returns CDR1 SQVTM and CDR2 ANQGSEA. CDR3 protein: CSVREGPGYEQYF. CDR3 bases: TGCAGCGTTCGGGAGGGCCCCGGCTACGAGCAGTACTTC.

For this clone: An end of the junction differs from the germline gene, which may be a read error. The chain uses TRBV19 and TRBJ1-5; D not certain. Germline-derived CDR1 and CDR2 are LNHDA and SQIVND (reference sequence). The CDR3 is 16 amino acids. In DNA form, the CDR3 reads TGTGCCAGTAGTATAGGACCTTTTGGCAGCAAACAGCCCCAGCATTTT. Translation: CASSIGPFGSKQPQHF.

This clone occurred a few times. The chain joins TRBV5-1 to TRBJ2-2; 7 bases map to TRBD2. Losses at the gene ends were 7 bases for V and 2 bases for J; bases not matched to a gene: 11. The CDR3 loop spans 16 amino acids. The germline V gene encodes CDR1 SGHRS and CDR2 YFSETQ. The CDR3 protein is CASAPGLVVNTGELFF. Here the CDR3 DNA reads TGCGCCAGCGCCCCCGGACTAGTGGTAAACACCGGGGAGCTGTTTTTT.

The CDR3 region is CASVPSSSYEQYF. The CDR3 coding sequence is TGTGCCAGCGTGCCGTCCTCCTCCTACGAGCAGTACTTC. V and J are TRBV2 and TRBJ2-7, with no clear D. The germline CDR1 and CDR2 sequences are SNHLY and FYNNEI. This CDR3 region has 13 residues. The V and J ends lost 8 bases and 0 bases respectively, with 11 bases between them.

V gene TRBV14 combines with J gene TRBJ1-2, with no clear D. Trimming shortened V by 2 bases and J by 8 bases, and 15 bases separated the two germline ends. Germline assignment: CDR1 SGHDN and CDR2 FVKESK. The CDR3 length is 14 residues. CDR3 coding DNA: TGTGCCAGCAGCCAACGATCGAGTTTTTGGGGCTACACCTTC. It translates to CASSQRSSFWGYTF.

This sequence joins TRBV4-1 and TRBJ2-3; possibly TRBD2 for D (6 bases). Trimming took 0 bases from V and 6 from J, leaving 22 bases between them. Germline CDR1 and CDR2: MGHRA and YSYEKL. The CDR3 contains 18 residues. CDR3 region: CASSQEFGTRGPMDTQYF. In DNA form, the CDR3 reads TGCGCCAGCAGCCAAGAGTTTGGGACTCGAGGACCTATGGATACGCAGTATTTT.

In this sample, this clone turned up once. CDR3 region: CASRRAGGGTGELFF. DNA of the CDR3: TGTGCCAGCAGGCGTGCGGGGGGGGGCACCGGGGAGCTGTTTTTT. The chain carries TRBV21-1 and TRBJ2-2; the D call in the table, TRBD2, was not verified against the DNA. TRBV21-1 counts as a pseudogene. There are 15 residues in the CDR3.